These 17 T cell receptor beta chains came from one sample sequenced in a study of chemoradiotherapy in HPV16-positive cancers. Sequencing used immunoSEQ multiplex PCR; TCRdb keeps in-frame clones, though not all of them. The sample yields thousands of clones, around two thirds seen once. Sampling took place from a patient who underwent chemoradiotherapy. The receptors stem from a human donor with HPV-associated anogenital cancer.

The chain combines TRBV19 with TRBJ2-3; TRBD2 agrees at 7 bases. Trimming cost V 5 bases and J 4 bases; bases outside gene matches: 6. CDR1 LNHDA and CDR2 SQIVND come from the germline V gene (reference sequence). This CDR3 comprises 14 residues. Written as DNA, the CDR3 is TGTGCCAGTAGTGGCGGGAGTGAGGCAGATACGCAGTATTTT. It is translated as CASSGGSEADTQYF.

The rearrangement uses TRBV4-3 and TRBJ1-2, with D possibly TRBD1 on 5 matching bases. Germline lookup yields CDR1 LGHNA and CDR2 YSLEER. The CDR3 covers 16 residues. V lost 6 bases, J lost 1 base, and 18 bases lay in between. The CDR3 here is CASSPRAGEGNYGYTF. The CDR3 DNA follows: TGCGCCAGCAGTCCCCGTGCGGGGGAGGGTAACTATGGCTACACCTTC.

V and J are TRBV10-3 and TRBJ2-7; D unclear. This CDR3 is built from 11 residues. With 5 bases removed from V and 7 bases from J, the gap between germline ends came to 9 bases. The germline V gene has CDR1 ENHRY and CDR2 SYGVKD. This chain's CDR3 is CAISPSGEQYF. The CDR3, as DNA: TGTGCCATCAGTCCTTCAGGAGAGCAGTACTTC.

This clone has more than one count but fewer than ten. The V and J genes are TRBV7-9 and TRBJ1-1, with D maybe TRBD1 (5 bases). The germline V gene encodes CDR1 SEHNR and CDR2 FQNEAQ (reference sequence). This CDR3 has 13 residues. Deletions cut 5 bases from V and 5 bases from J, with 12 bases between. CDR3 amino acids: CASSRNGGTEAFF. CDR3 bases: TGTGCCAGCAGCAGAAATGGGGGAACTGAAGCTTTCTTT. Drawing the rest from reference TRBV7-9 and TRBJ1-1, the complete variable domain is DTGVSQNPRHKITKRGQNVTFRCDPISEHNRLYWYRQTLGQGPEFLTYFQNEAQLEKSRLLSDRFSAERPKGSFSTLEIQRTEQGDSAMYLCASSRNGGTEAFFGQGTRLTVV.

The rearrangement joins TRBV5-5 to TRBJ2-3; a weak D match, TRBD2 (6 bases). Trimming pared 0 bases from V and 1 base from J, leaving 15 bases between. The germline gives CDR1 SGHKS, CDR2 YYEKEE (reference sequence). This CDR3 has 17 amino acids. CDR3 nucleotide sequence: TGTGCCAGCAGCTTGGCCCCCTGGGAGGCGGGCACAGATACGCAGTATTTT. Translation gives CASSLAPWEAGTDTQYF.

The CDR3 DNA is TGTGCCAGCAGGAGCCTCTTGGACAGGGGAGGCGGCTACACCTTC. Protein sequence: CASRSLLDRGGGYTF. This chain joins TRBV28 and TRBJ1-2, with 9 bases matching TRBD1. The germline gives CDR1 MDHEN, CDR2 SYDVKM. CDR3 length: 15 residues. Trimming cost V 6 bases and J 8 bases; bases outside gene matches: 13.

The rearrangement links TRBV5-6 to TRBJ1-2; D gene uncertain. This CDR3 has 15 residues. V lost 2 bases, J lost 0 bases, and 11 bases lay in between. Per the germline V gene, CDR1 is SGHDT and CDR2 is YYEEEE. CDR3 sequence (DNA): TGTGCCAGCAGCTTAAGGGCGGAATCTAACTATGGCTACACCTTC. Translation: CASSLRAESNYGYTF.

This clone was seen a few times. V is TRBV5-1 and J is TRBJ2-2; D possibly corresponds to TRBD1 (6 bases). The CDR3 runs to 15 residues. Germline V gene sequence: CDR1 SGHRS, CDR2 YFSETQ. With 1 base removed from V and 1 base from J, the gap between germline ends came to 8 bases. CDR3 sequence: CASSLLGGNTGELFF. CDR3 nucleotide sequence: TGCGCCAGCAGCTTGTTAGGGGGGAACACCGGGGAGCTGTTTTTT.

The chain uses TRBV7-3 and TRBJ2-1; D might be TRBD1 or TRBD2, each matching 5 bases. The CDR3 spans 15 residues. The germline V and J ends were trimmed by 5 bases and 6 bases, with 17 bases remaining between them. CDR1 SGHTA and CDR2 FQGTGA come from the germline V gene. The CDR3 sequence: CASSPQHTRGNEQFF. The DNA for the CDR3 is TGTGCCAGCAGCCCCCAACATACTAGGGGCAATGAGCAGTTCTTC.

The chain couples TRBV28 to TRBJ1-1, with 7 bases that match TRBD1. Germline assignment: CDR1 MDHEN and CDR2 SYDVKM. Trimming removed 9 bases from V and 1 base from J; junction bases left unmatched: 5. CDR3 length: 13 residues. DNA of the CDR3: TGTGCCAGTACGACAGGGAGGAACACTGAAGCTTTCTTT. Translating gives CASTTGRNTEAFF. Combining the CDR3 with reference TRBV28 and TRBJ1-1 gives the whole variable domain DVKVTQSSRYLVKRTGEKVFLECVQDMDHENMFWYRQDPGLGLRLIYFSYDVKMKEKGDIPEGYSVSREKKERFSLILESASTNQTSMYLCASTTGRNTEAFFGQGTRLTVV.

The V gene is TRBV5-1, the J gene TRBJ1-2; 7 bases match TRBD1. Germline CDR1 reads SGHRS; CDR2 reads YFSETQ. After removal of 4 bases from V and 3 bases from J, the junction contained 12 bases not matched to a gene. CDR3 length equals 16 residues. CDR3 coding DNA: TGCGCCAGCAGCCTCGGAACAGGGGTCTACGACTATGGCTACACCTTC. As protein: CASSLGTGVYDYGYTF.

The chain is built from TRBV29-1 and TRBJ1-4; 8 positions match TRBD1. Germline lookup yields CDR1 SQVTM and CDR2 ANQGSEA. Trimming cost V 4 bases and J 6 bases; bases outside gene matches: 10. The CDR3 extends over 15 amino acids. Here the CDR3 DNA reads TGCAGCGTTGCCCCGGCGACAGGGGCTTATGAAAAACTGTTTTTT. This sequence encodes CSVAPATGAYEKLFF.

This clone was observed a handful of times. CDR3 DNA: TGTGCCAGCAGCCGATCTAGCGGGAGGGCCTCCGGGGAGCTGTTTTTT. Protein sequence: CASSRSSGRASGELFF. The genes are TRBV9 and TRBJ2-2; 12 bases fit TRBD2. There are 16 residues in the CDR3. V gave up 4 bases and J gave up 6 bases; unmatched junction bases: 7. CDR1 and CDR2 from the germline V gene are SGDLS and YYNGEE.

V gene TRBV4-3 combines with J gene TRBJ2-1; D gene unclear. This CDR3 is 13 amino acids long. V was cut by 0 bases and J by 5 bases, with 5 bases left in between. CDR1 is LGHNA, CDR2 YSLEER, per germline. CDR3 DNA sequence: TGCGCCAGCAGCCAAGACGGTGACAATGAGCAGTTCTTC. This translates into CASSQDGDNEQFF.

This chain connects TRBV7-2 to TRBJ2-5; TRBD2 might be the D (7 bases). V was pared by 5 bases and J by 4 bases, with 17 bases between. This CDR3 has 15 residues. CDR1 and CDR2 (germline): SGHTA, FQGNSA. The CDR3 nucleotides are TGTGCCAGCAGCCCGACGTGGGGGGGGCGAGAGACCCAGTACTTC. Its translation is CASSPTWGGRETQYF.

This clone was detected a few times. V gene TRBV5-1 combines with J gene TRBJ2-1; 13 bases line up with TRBD2. The ends lost 4 bases at V and 10 bases at J; junction bases unmatched: 5. Looked up from germline, CDR1 is SGHRS and CDR2 is YFSETQ. The CDR3 contains 14 residues. Here the CDR3 reads CASSPTSGRDEQFF. The CDR3 bases are TGCGCCAGCAGCCCTACTAGCGGGAGGGACGAGCAGTTCTTC.

The chain carries TRBV28 and TRBJ2-5, with D uncertain. The closer fit of TRBJ2-7 to the DNA end suggests the J call may be wrong. Germline V lookup: CDR1 MDHEN, CDR2 SYDVKM. This CDR3 has 11 residues. The CDR3 DNA is TGTGCCAGCAGTTTAGGTTACGAGCAGTACTTC. Its translation: CASSLGYEQYF.